Listed here are 2 T cell receptor beta chains from one sample, sequenced in a study of T cell responses to AZD1222 COVID-19 vaccine. Clones were sequenced by immunoSEQ multiplex PCR, and TCRdb holds only the in-frame ones, with some missing. The table includes about 190,000 clones, around 92% detected once. This specimen was peripheral blood, taken on day 0 of AZD1222 vaccination. Receptor source: an adult in good health.

The chain links TRBV7-9 to TRBJ2-7; D possibly corresponds to TRBD1 (5 bases). The V gene's germline CDR1 is SEHNR and CDR2 FQNEAQ (reference sequence). The CDR3 contains 16 residues. V was shortened by 4 bases and J by 4 bases, with 20 bases between the two germline ends. The CDR3 DNA reads TGTGCCAGCAGCTCCACTCGACAGCCCGGTGGTTACGAGCAGTACTTC. Translating gives CASSSTRQPGGYEQYF. Full variable domain (rest looked up from reference TRBV7-9 and TRBJ2-7): DTGVSQNPRHKITKRGQNVTFRCDPISEHNRLYWYRQTLGQGPEFLTYFQNEAQLEKSRLLSDRFSAERPKGSFSTLEIQRTEQGDSAMYLCASSSTRQPGGYEQYFGPGTRLTVT.

The V call is TRBV29-1, the J call TRBJ2-1; 8 bases match TRBD2. V was clipped by 6 bases and J by 3 bases; unmatched bases: 1. CDR3 length equals 12 residues. CDR1 is SQVTM, CDR2 ANQGSEA, per germline. The CDR3 reads CSVREGYNEQFF. Here the CDR3 DNA reads TGCAGCGTCCGGGAGGGCTACAATGAGCAGTTCTTC.